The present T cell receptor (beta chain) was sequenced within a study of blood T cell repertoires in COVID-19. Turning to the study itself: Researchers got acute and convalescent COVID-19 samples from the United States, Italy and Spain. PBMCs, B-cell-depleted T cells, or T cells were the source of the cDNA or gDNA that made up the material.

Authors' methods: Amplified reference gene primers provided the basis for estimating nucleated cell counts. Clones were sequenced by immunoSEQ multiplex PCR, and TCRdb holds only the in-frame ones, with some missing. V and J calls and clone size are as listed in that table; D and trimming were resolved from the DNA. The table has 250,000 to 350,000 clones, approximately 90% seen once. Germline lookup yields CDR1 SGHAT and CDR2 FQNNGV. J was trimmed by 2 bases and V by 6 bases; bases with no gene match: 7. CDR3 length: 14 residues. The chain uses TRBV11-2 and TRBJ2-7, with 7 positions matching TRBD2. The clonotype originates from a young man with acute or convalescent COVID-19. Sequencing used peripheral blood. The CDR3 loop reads CASSRTGGPYEQYF. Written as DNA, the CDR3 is TGTGCCAGCAGTCGGACGGGAGGCCCCTACGAGCAGTACTTC.